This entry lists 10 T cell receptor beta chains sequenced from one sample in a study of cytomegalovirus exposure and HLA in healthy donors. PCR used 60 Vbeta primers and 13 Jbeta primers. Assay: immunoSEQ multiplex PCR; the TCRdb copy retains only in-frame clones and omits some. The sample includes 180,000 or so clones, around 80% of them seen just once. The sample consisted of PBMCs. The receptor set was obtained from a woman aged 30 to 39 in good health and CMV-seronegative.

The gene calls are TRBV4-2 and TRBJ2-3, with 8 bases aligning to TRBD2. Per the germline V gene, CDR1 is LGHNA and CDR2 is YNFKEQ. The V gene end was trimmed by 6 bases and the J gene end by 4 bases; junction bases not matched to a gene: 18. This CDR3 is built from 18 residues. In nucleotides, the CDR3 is TGTGCCAGCAGTCCAGGACCGGTGGGACTAGGGGCCGCAGATACGCAGTATTTT. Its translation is CASSPGPVGLGAADTQYF.

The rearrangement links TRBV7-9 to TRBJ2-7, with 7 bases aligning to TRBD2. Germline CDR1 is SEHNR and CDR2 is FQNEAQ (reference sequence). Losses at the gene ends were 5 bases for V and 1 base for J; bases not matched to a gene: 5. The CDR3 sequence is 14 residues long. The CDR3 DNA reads TGTGCCAGCAGCCCGCTAGCGGATTCCTACGAGCAGTACTTC. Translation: CASSPLADSYEQYF.

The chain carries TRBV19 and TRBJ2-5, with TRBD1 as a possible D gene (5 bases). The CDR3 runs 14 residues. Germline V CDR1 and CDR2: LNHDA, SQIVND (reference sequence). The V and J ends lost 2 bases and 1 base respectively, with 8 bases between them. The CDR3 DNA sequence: TGTGCCAGTAGTATAACAGGAACCCAAGAGACCCAGTACTTC. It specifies CASSITGTQETQYF.

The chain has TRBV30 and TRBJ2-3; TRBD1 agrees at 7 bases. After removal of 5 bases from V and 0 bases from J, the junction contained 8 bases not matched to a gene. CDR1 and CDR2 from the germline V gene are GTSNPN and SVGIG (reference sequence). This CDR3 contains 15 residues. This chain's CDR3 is CAWSTGRASTDTQYF. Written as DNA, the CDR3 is TGTGCCTGGTCGACAGGGAGAGCTAGCACAGATACGCAGTATTTT. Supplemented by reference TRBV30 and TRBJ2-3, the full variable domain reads SQTIHQWPATLVQPVGSPLSLECTVEGTSNPNLYWYRQAAGRGLQLLFYSVGIGQISSEVPQNLSASRPQDRQFILSSKKLLLSDSGFYLCAWSTGRASTDTQYFGPGTRLTVL.

CDR3 in DNA: TGTGCCAGTAGTCTCAGTTGGGGGGGGATTGGTAACACTGAAGCTTTCTTT. This gives the protein CASSLSWGGIGNTEAFF. The chain has TRBV19 and TRBJ1-1, with D possibly matching TRBD1 (5 bases). Germline V gene sequence: CDR1 LNHDA, CDR2 SQIVND (reference sequence). The V end was cut by 5 bases, the J end by 2 bases, with 21 bases between. This CDR3 is 17 amino acids long. Looking up the rest from reference TRBV19 and TRBJ1-1 gives the full variable domain: DGGITQSPKYLFRKEGQNVTLSCEQNLNHDAMYWYRQDPGQGLRLIYYSQIVNDFQKGDIAEGYSVSREKKESFPLTVTSAQKNPTAFYLCASSLSWGGIGNTEAFFGQGTRLTVV.

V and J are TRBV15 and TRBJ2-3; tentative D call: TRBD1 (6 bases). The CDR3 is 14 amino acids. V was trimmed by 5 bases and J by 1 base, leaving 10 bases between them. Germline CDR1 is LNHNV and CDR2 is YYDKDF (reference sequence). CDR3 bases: TGTGCCACCAGCCCAGGGGTTCGCACAGATACGCAGTATTTT. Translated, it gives CATSPGVRTDTQYF.

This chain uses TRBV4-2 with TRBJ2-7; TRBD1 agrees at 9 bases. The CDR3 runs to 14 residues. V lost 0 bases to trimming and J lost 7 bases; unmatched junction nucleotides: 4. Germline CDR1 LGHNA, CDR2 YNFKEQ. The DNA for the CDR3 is TGTGCCAGCAGCCAAGAAACAGGGGGCTGGGAGCAGTACTTC. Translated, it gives CASSQETGGWEQYF.

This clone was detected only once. The CDR3 protein is CASSGGGAITQPQHF. The CDR3 DNA sequence: TGTGCCAGCAGCGGCGGTGGGGCAATCACTCAGCCCCAGCATTTT. The chain combines TRBV9 with TRBJ1-5, with D maybe TRBD1 (5 bases). Looked up from germline, CDR1 is SGDLS and CDR2 is YYNGEE. The length of the CDR3 is 15 residues. The V and J ends lost 3 bases and 6 bases respectively, with 16 bases between them.

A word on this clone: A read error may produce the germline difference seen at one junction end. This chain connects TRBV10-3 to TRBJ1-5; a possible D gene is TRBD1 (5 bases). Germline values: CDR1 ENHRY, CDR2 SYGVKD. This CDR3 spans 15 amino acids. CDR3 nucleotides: TGTGCCAGCAGTGAGAGTGGGGGGAGCAATCAGCCCCAGCATTTT. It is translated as CASSESGGSNQPQHF.

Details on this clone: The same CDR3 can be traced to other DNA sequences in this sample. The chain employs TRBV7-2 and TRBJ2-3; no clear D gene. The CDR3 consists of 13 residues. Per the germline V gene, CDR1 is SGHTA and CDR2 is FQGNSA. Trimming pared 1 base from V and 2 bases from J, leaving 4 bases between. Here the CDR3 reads CASSLDFTDTQYF. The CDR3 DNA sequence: TGTGCCAGCAGCTTAGACTTCACAGATACGCAGTATTTT.